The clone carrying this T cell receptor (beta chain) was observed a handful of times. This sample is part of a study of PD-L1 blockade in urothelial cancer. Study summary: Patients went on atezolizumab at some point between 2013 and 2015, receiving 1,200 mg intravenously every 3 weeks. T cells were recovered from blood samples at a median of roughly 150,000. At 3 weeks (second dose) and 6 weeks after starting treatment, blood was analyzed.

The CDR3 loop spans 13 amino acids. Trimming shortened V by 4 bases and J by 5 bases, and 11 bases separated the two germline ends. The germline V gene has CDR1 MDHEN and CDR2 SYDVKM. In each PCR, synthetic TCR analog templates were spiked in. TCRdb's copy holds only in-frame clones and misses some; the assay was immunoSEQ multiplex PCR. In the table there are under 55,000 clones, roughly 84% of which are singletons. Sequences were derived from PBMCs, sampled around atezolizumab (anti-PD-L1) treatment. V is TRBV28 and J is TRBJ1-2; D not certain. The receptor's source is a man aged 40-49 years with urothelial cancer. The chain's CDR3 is CASSSEPGYGYTF. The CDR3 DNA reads TGTGCCAGCAGTTCGGAGCCGGGGTATGGCTACACCTTC.